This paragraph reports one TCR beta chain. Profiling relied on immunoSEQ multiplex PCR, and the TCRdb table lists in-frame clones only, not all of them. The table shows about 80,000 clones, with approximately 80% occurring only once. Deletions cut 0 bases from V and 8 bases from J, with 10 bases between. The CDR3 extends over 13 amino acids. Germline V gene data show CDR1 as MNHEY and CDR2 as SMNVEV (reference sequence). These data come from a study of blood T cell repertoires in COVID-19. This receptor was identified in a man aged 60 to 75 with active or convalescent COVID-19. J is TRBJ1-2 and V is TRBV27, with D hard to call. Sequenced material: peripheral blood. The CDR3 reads CASSLSAGGGYTF. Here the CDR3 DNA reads TGTGCCAGCAGTTTATCAGCAGGTGGCGGCTACACCTTC.